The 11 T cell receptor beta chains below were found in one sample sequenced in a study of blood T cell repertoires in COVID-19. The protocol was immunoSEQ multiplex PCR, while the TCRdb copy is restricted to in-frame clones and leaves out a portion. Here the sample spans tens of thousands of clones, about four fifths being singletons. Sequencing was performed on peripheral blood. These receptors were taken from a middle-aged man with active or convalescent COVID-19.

The CDR3 nucleotides read TGTGCCATCAGTGCAGGGGAGTGGACTGAAGCTTTCTTT. This encodes CAISAGEWTEAFF. The chain is built from TRBV10-3 and TRBJ1-1; D may be TRBD1 (6 bases). CDR1 ENHRY and CDR2 SYGVKD come from the germline V gene. Trimming pared 4 bases from V and 5 bases from J, leaving 11 bases between. The CDR3 runs 13 residues.

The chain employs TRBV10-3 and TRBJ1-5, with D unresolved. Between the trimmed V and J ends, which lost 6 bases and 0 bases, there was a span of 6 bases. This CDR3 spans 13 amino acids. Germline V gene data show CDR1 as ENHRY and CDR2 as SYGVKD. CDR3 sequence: CAISQDSNQPQHF. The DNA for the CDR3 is TGTGCCATCAGCCAGGATAGCAATCAGCCCCAGCATTTT.

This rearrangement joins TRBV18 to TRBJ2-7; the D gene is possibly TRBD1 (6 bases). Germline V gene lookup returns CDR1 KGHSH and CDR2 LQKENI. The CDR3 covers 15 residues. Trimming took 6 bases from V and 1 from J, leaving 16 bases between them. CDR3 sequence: CASSLGQGPSYEQYF. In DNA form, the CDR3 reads TGTGCCAGCTCCCTGGGGCAGGGGCCATCCTACGAGCAGTACTTC.

As DNA, the CDR3 is TGTGCCAGCAGCTTGGGGGACAGGGGGCGTCAAGAGACCCAGTACTTC. As protein: CASSLGDRGRQETQYF. The J gene is TRBJ2-5, the V gene TRBV5-8, with 12 bases identical to TRBD1. Trimming removed 0 bases from V and 2 bases from J; junction bases left unmatched: 2. The CDR3 loop spans 16 amino acids. CDR1 SGHTS and CDR2 YDEGEE come from the germline V gene.

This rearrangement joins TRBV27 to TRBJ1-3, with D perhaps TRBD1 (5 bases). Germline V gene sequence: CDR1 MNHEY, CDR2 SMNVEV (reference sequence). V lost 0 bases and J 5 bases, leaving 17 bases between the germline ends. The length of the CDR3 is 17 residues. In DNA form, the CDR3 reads TGTGCCAGCAGTTTATCGAATCGACAGTCTCTTAGAAACACCATATATTTT. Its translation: CASSLSNRQSLRNTIYF.

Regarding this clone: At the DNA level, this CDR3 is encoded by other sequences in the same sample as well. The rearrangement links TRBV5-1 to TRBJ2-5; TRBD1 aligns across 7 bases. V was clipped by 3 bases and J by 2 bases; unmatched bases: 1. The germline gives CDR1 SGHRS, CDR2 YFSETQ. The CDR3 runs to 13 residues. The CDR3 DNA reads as TGCGCCAGCAGCTCCAGGGGGCAAGAGACCCAGTACTTC. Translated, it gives CASSSRGQETQYF.

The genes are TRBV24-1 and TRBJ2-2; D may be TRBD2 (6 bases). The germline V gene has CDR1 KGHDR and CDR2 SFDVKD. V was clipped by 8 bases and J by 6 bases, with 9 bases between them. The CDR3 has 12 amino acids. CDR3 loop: CATMGEAGELFF. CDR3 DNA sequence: TGTGCCACCATGGGGGAGGCCGGGGAGCTGTTTTTT.

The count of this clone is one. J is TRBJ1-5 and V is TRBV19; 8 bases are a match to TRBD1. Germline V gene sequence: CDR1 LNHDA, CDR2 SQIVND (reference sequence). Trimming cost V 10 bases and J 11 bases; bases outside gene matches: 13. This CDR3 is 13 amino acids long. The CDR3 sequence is CATATGDTRAQHF. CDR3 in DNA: TGTGCCACCGCGACAGGGGATACACGGGCCCAGCATTTT.

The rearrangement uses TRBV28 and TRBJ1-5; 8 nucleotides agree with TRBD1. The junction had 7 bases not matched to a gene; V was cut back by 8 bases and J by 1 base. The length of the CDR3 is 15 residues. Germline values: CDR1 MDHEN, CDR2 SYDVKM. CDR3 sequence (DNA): TGTGCCAGCGGAGGACAGGGATTGAGCAATCAGCCCCAGCATTTT. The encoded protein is CASGGQGLSNQPQHF.

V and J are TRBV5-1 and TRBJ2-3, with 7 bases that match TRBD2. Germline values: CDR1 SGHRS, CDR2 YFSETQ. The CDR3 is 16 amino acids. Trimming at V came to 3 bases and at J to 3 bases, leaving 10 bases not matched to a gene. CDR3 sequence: CASSSLGRGGTDTQYF. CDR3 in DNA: TGCGCCAGCAGCTCACTGGGGAGGGGAGGGACAGATACGCAGTATTTT.

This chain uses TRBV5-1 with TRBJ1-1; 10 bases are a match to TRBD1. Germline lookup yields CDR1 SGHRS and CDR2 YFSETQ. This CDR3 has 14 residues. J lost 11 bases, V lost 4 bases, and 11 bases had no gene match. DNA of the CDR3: TGCGCCAGCAGCATCGGACAGGGGGAAGATAGGGCTTTCTTT. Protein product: CASSIGQGEDRAFF.